The 28 T cell receptor beta chains below come from one sample, sequenced in a study of beta chain features in type 1 diabetes. Whole-study results and caveats: Shortening that was moderate but significant affected the TCRB CDR3s of Type 1 diabetes patients in all four CD4+ subsets.

The sequenced template was cDNA made from the entire isolated RNA. Produced via immunoSEQ multiplex PCR; TCRdb's table is partial and in-frame only. The profile shows some 240,000 clones, under 20% of them singletons. For these TCRs, the target antigens are not known. The sequenced sample consisted of naive CD4+ T cells from blood. The receptors were gathered from a man aged 30-40 years with type 1 diabetes.

Remarks on this clone: This sample also contains other DNA sequences that code for the same CDR3. This chain links TRBV18 with TRBJ2-3; TRBD2 matches at 7 bases. The V segment lost 3 bases and the J segment 2 bases; nucleotides outside the gene matches: 2. Germline V gives CDR1 KGHSH, CDR2 LQKENI. The CDR3 loop spans 14 amino acids. This CDR3 is CASSPGLVTDTQYF. CDR3 DNA sequence: TGTGCCAGCTCACCTGGACTAGTCACAGATACGCAGTATTTT.

The table lists this clone with a few counts. This rearrangement joins TRBV30 to TRBJ2-2; D gene ambiguous. Germline V gene sequence: CDR1 GTSNPN, CDR2 SVGIG (reference sequence). V was cut by 3 bases and J by 4 bases, with 6 bases left in between. CDR3 size: 12 residues. The CDR3, as DNA: TGTGCCTGGAGAGGTGGCACCGGGGAGCTGTTTTTT. Encoded protein: CAWRGGTGELFF.

Here the CDR3 reads CASSVFQAGQGQPQHF. CDR3 nucleotides: TGTGCCAGCAGTGTCTTTCAAGCGGGACAGGGTCAGCCCCAGCATTTT. This sequence joins TRBV25-1 and TRBJ1-5; the match to TRBD1 covers 9 bases. CDR3 length equals 16 residues. Trimming took 4 bases from V and 6 from J; bases not matched to a gene: 10. Germline V lookup: CDR1 MGHDK, CDR2 SYGVNS.

This clone occurred a few times. V usage is TRBV23-1 and J usage is TRBJ1-1, with 7 bases aligning to TRBD1. TRBV23-1 is assigned to the ORF class and has an uncertain function. V lost 8 bases, J lost 2 bases, and 5 bases stayed unmatched. The CDR3 length is 13 residues. CDR3: CASCDRVNTEAFF. DNA of the CDR3: TGCGCCAGCTGTGACAGGGTTAACACTGAAGCTTTCTTT.

This clone was counted a few times. V is TRBV27 and J is TRBJ2-2, with 7 positions matching TRBD1. The CDR3 extends over 17 amino acids. Germline V gives CDR1 MNHEY, CDR2 SMNVEV (reference sequence). V trimming: 2 bases; J trimming: 0 bases; junction bases outside the gene matches: 6. DNA for the CDR3: TGTGCCAGCAGTTTAGAGGGACAGTGGACGAACACCGGGGAGCTGTTTTTT. Translation: CASSLEGQWTNTGELFF.

The rearrangement uses TRBV29-1 and TRBJ2-7; 14 nucleotides line up with TRBD2. Losses at the gene ends were 7 bases for V and 5 bases for J; bases not matched to a gene: 7. Germline values: CDR1 SQVTM, CDR2 ANQGSEA. The CDR3 has 14 amino acids. This chain's CDR3 is CSATGLAGVHEQYF. The CDR3, as DNA: TGCAGCGCCACGGGACTAGCGGGAGTTCACGAGCAGTACTTC.

V gene TRBV29-1 combines with J gene TRBJ2-3; 11 bases fit TRBD1. Losses at the gene ends were 7 bases for V and 4 bases for J; bases not matched to a gene: 7. Germline lookup yields CDR1 SQVTM and CDR2 ANQGSEA. The CDR3 has 14 amino acids. The DNA of the CDR3 is TGCAGCGCCGGAGGGACAGGGGGAGCAGATACGCAGTATTTT. Its protein product is CSAGGTGGADTQYF.

Concerning this clone itself: The same CDR3 can be traced to other DNA sequences in this sample. This sequence joins TRBV30 and TRBJ2-5; D may be TRBD1 (5 bases). This CDR3 region has 11 residues. Trimming took 1 base from V and 7 from J, leaving 7 bases between them. Germline CDR1 reads GTSNPN; CDR2 reads SVGIG (reference sequence). CDR3 DNA: TGTGCCTGGAGTGGGGGCGGGACCCAGTACTTC. Its protein product is CAWSGGGTQYF.

A few counts support this clone. The chain has TRBV7-9 and TRBJ2-3; 14 nucleotides align to TRBD2. V lost 7 bases to trimming and J lost 6 bases; unmatched junction nucleotides: 6. The germline V gene encodes CDR1 SEHNR and CDR2 FQNEAQ (reference sequence). CDR3 size: 15 residues. In DNA form, the CDR3 reads TGTGCCAGCACGGGACTAGCGGGAGTTGGGGATACGCAGTATTTT. Residues: CASTGLAGVGDTQYF.

This clone was seen only a few times. The rearrangement uses TRBV19 and TRBJ2-7, with 9 bases that match TRBD1. J was trimmed by 8 bases and V by 3 bases; bases with no gene match: 8. This CDR3 region has 14 residues. The germline V gene has CDR1 LNHDA and CDR2 SQIVND (reference sequence). The CDR3 region is CASSIRPGQGKQYF. The CDR3 nucleotides read TGTGCCAGTAGTATCCGACCGGGACAGGGAAAGCAGTACTTC. The full variable domain, in which reference TRBV19 and TRBJ2-7 provide the parts outside the CDR3, is DGGITQSPKYLFRKEGQNVTLSCEQNLNHDAMYWYRQDPGQGLRLIYYSQIVNDFQKGDIAEGYSVSREKKESFPLTVTSAQKNPTAFYLCASSIRPGQGKQYFGPGTRLTVT.

In its sample, this clone was seen a few times. V and J are TRBV7-9 and TRBJ2-1; weak D call: TRBD1 (5 bases). Germline V lookup: CDR1 SEHNR, CDR2 FQNEAQ (reference sequence). V dropped 5 bases and J dropped 4 bases, with 9 bases sitting between them. CDR3 length equals 13 residues. The CDR3 is CASSPRQYNEQFF. CDR3 bases: TGTGCCAGCAGCCCTAGACAGTACAATGAGCAGTTCTTC.

The chain joins TRBV6-1 to TRBJ2-4; 9 bases align to TRBD1. The germline gives CDR1 MNHNS, CDR2 SASEGT. Germline trimming cut 3 bases from V and 6 bases from J; bases unmatched to any gene: 6. This CDR3 spans 15 amino acids. The CDR3 is CASSDADRGTNIQYF. CDR3 in DNA: TGTGCCAGCAGTGATGCGGACAGGGGTACAAACATTCAGTACTTC.

V gene TRBV30 combines with J gene TRBJ2-5; perhaps TRBD1 as D (5 bases). The V gene lost 0 bases and the J gene lost 3 bases, with 14 bases spanning the gap. Germline loops: CDR1 GTSNPN, CDR2 SVGIG (reference sequence). The CDR3 runs to 15 residues. CDR3 protein: CAWSVRYRTEETQYF. Here the CDR3 DNA reads TGTGCCTGGAGTGTACGTTACAGGACCGAAGAGACCCAGTACTTC.

This clone showed up just a few times. The chain combines TRBV4-3 with TRBJ2-7; D gene ambiguous. The CDR3 is 16 amino acids. Germline CDR1 LGHNA, CDR2 YSLEER. V was trimmed by 0 bases and J by 5 bases, leaving 17 bases between them. The CDR3 loop is CASSQDPRQGHNEQYF. For the CDR3, the DNA is TGCGCCAGCAGCCAAGATCCCCGACAAGGCCATAACGAGCAGTACTTC.

Only a few counts were recorded for this clone. The chain combines TRBV7-9 with TRBJ1-2; no clear D gene. The CDR3 consists of 16 residues. Trimming cost V 1 base and J 8 bases, with 20 bases left between them. In germline, CDR1 is SEHNR, CDR2 FQNEAQ (reference sequence). The CDR3 nucleotides are TGTGCCAGCAGCTTAGAAGCGGCGGAGGGATTAGGAGGCTACACCTTC. This codes for CASSLEAAEGLGGYTF.

This clone came up a few times. The V call is TRBV18, the J call TRBJ2-7; D unclear. In germline, CDR1 is KGHSH, CDR2 LQKENI. CDR3 length equals 13 residues. Trimming cost V 0 bases and J 4 bases, with 7 bases left between them. The CDR3 spells CASSPPSKYEQYF. CDR3 sequence (DNA): TGTGCCAGCTCACCACCCTCAAAGTACGAGCAGTACTTC.

The CDR3, as DNA: TGTGCCAGCAGCGTAGGAGGGACGGATGGCTACGAGCAGTACTTC. Translating gives CASSVGGTDGYEQYF. The chain combines TRBV9 with TRBJ2-7; either TRBD1 or TRBD2 may fit D (5 bases each). This CDR3 region has 15 residues. The V end was cut by 0 bases, the J end by 3 bases, with 13 bases between. Germline CDR1 and CDR2: SGDLS and YYNGEE.

The V and J genes are TRBV30 and TRBJ1-4, with a possible D match to TRBD1 (6 bases). Deletions cut 0 bases from V and 8 bases from J, with 10 bases between. Germline CDR1 and CDR2: GTSNPN and SVGIG (reference sequence). This CDR3 has 13 residues. CDR3 in amino acids: CAWSVITGEKLFF. CDR3 sequence (DNA): TGTGCCTGGAGTGTTATCACAGGGGAAAAACTGTTTTTT.

The rearrangement joins TRBV6-5 to TRBJ1-2; the D gene is possibly TRBD1 (6 bases). This CDR3 contains 11 residues. Germline V gene data show CDR1 as MNHEY and CDR2 as SVGAGI. Trimming cost V 5 bases and J 8 bases, with 9 bases left between them. CDR3 coding DNA: TGTGCCAGCAGTCAGGGGAACGGCTACACCTTC. This translates into CASSQGNGYTF.

This chain joins TRBV7-9 and TRBJ1-4, with D possibly TRBD1 on 6 matching bases. This CDR3 has 14 amino acids. Germline lookup yields CDR1 SEHNR and CDR2 FQNEAQ (reference sequence). The V end lost 3 bases, the J end lost 5 bases, and 10 bases lay between the germline ends. DNA for the CDR3: TGTGCCAGCAGCTTCACAGGGTCAAATGAAAAACTGTTTTTT. Amino acids: CASSFTGSNEKLFF.

A few counts support this clone. The V and J genes are TRBV7-9 and TRBJ2-1; 7 bases map to TRBD1. The CDR3 spans 14 residues. J was trimmed by 7 bases and V by 5 bases; bases with no gene match: 8. Germline V lookup: CDR1 SEHNR, CDR2 FQNEAQ (reference sequence). CDR3 sequence (DNA): TGTGCCAGCAGCAACGACAGGGCAGGGAATGAGCAGTTCTTC. Protein product: CASSNDRAGNEQFF.

CDR3 amino acids: CASSLAGGEAYGYTF. The CDR3 DNA reads as TGTGCCAGCAGCTTAGCGGGGGGTGAGGCCTATGGCTACACCTTC. The V call is TRBV7-2, the J call TRBJ1-2; TRBD1 might be the D (5 bases). The CDR3 extends over 15 amino acids. Germline V gene lookup returns CDR1 SGHTA and CDR2 FQGNSA. V gave up 0 bases and J gave up 4 bases, with 12 bases separating them.

In regard to this clone: The same CDR3 is also encoded by other DNA sequences in this sample. The chain carries TRBV30 and TRBJ2-1; D unresolved. Trimming took 1 base from V and 4 from J, leaving 2 bases between them. Per the germline V gene, CDR1 is GTSNPN and CDR2 is SVGIG (reference sequence). The CDR3 sequence is 11 residues long. The CDR3 region is CAWSEYNEQFF. Written as DNA, the CDR3 is TGTGCCTGGAGTGAGTACAATGAGCAGTTCTTC.

This clone was detected once. CDR3 loop: CASSPWIDKGEQYF. Written as DNA, the CDR3 is TGTGCCAGCAGCCCTTGGATCGACAAGGGGGAGCAGTACTTC. This chain uses TRBV14 with TRBJ2-7; D might be TRBD1 (5 bases). Germline-derived CDR1 and CDR2 are SGHDN and FVKESK. The CDR3 is 14 residues long. V dropped 4 bases and J dropped 7 bases, with 17 bases sitting between them.

This clone occurred a few times. V is TRBV30 and J is TRBJ2-1; 10 bases align to TRBD2. CDR3 length equals 16 residues. In germline, CDR1 is GTSNPN, CDR2 SVGIG (reference sequence). V lost 2 bases to trimming and J lost 6 bases; unmatched junction nucleotides: 10. The chain's CDR3 is CAWSRLAGALGNEQFF. DNA for the CDR3: TGTGCCTGGAGTAGGCTAGCGGGAGCCCTTGGCAATGAGCAGTTCTTC.

The gene calls are TRBV28 and TRBJ2-7; 8 nucleotides agree with TRBD2. With V trimmed by 5 bases and J by 6 bases, 9 bases remained unmatched. Germline CDR1 reads MDHEN; CDR2 reads SYDVKM. The CDR3 runs 14 residues. The CDR3 protein is CASSTAAGGAEQYF. CDR3 nucleotide sequence: TGTGCCAGCAGTACTGCCGCGGGGGGCGCCGAGCAGTACTTC.

The chain recombines TRBV23-1 with TRBJ2-7; perhaps TRBD2 as D (6 bases). TRBV23-1 is placed among ORFs of uncertain function. Trimming shortened V by 2 bases and J by 0 bases, and 17 bases separated the two germline ends. The CDR3 has 17 amino acids. This CDR3 reads CASSQTRAGPSSYEQYF. CDR3 DNA: TGCGCCAGCAGTCAAACGCGGGCGGGACCTAGCTCCTACGAGCAGTACTTC.

This clone has a handful of counts. The CDR3 sequence: CASGTTRAGELFF. For the CDR3, the DNA is TGTGCCAGCGGCACCACGAGGGCCGGGGAGCTGTTTTTT. The chain has TRBV11-2 and TRBJ2-2; a weak D match, TRBD2 (5 bases). Trimming removed 8 bases from V and 6 bases from J, with 13 bases in between. Germline V gene data show CDR1 as SGHAT and CDR2 as FQNNGV. There are 13 residues in the CDR3.